The 10 T cell receptor beta chains below all came from one sample that was sequenced in a study of T cell repertoires in cytomegalovirus infection. In TCRdb, the reads were re-called with MiXCR into one record per CDR3 protein. The table includes hundreds of thousands of distinct CDR3 sequences, more than 30% detected once. Their target antigens are unknown. The input for sequencing was cultured PBMCs, taken from culture after CMV antigen stimulation. Receptors originate from a human donor in good health (CMV status not recorded). Some clones in this sample may be carry-over from other donors' samples.

This clonotype came up a few times. This sequence joins TRBV6-1 and TRBJ1-2; D is possibly TRBD1 (5 bases). Trimming pared 6 bases from V and 2 bases from J, leaving 13 bases between. The CDR3 loop spans 14 amino acids. CDR1 MNHNS and CDR2 SASEGT come from the germline V gene. DNA for the CDR3: TGTGCCAGCAGACCGGGACCCGAGAACTATGGCTACACCTTC. Protein product: CASRPGPENYGYTF.

CDR3 region: CATSRGTSGTDTQYF. The DNA of the CDR3 is TGTGCCACCAGCAGAGGGACTAGCGGCACAGATACGCAGTATTTT. This chain joins TRBV15 and TRBJ2-3, with TRBD2 matching 9 bases. The CDR3 sequence is 15 residues long. V was pared by 1 base and J by 1 base, with 0 bases of the junction left unmatched. Germline values: CDR1 LNHNV, CDR2 YYDKDF (reference sequence).

The genes are TRBV7-8 and TRBJ2-7, with unresolved D. The CDR3 is 14 amino acids. V gave up 2 bases and J gave up 3 bases, with 11 bases separating them. Germline V gives CDR1 SGHVS, CDR2 FQNEAQ. The CDR3 DNA reads TGTGCCAGCAGCTTATCTCCAAATTTCTACGAGCAGTACTTC. Its protein product is CASSLSPNFYEQYF.

This clonotype was detected a few times. The chain employs TRBV7-2 and TRBJ1-2, with 8 bases that match TRBD1. There are 16 residues in the CDR3. The trim removed 5 bases at V and 4 bases at J, leaving 12 bases unmatched. Looked up from germline, CDR1 is SGHTA and CDR2 is FQGNSA. CDR3 loop: CASSQTGQVKFYGYTF. The CDR3 DNA reads as TGTGCCAGCAGCCAAACGGGACAGGTGAAGTTCTATGGCTACACCTTC.

This clonotype has only a few counts. The chain couples TRBV7-6 to TRBJ2-2; 8 bases line up with TRBD2. The CDR3 length is 16 residues. Unmatched junction bases numbered 6, after V lost 1 base and J lost 5 bases. The germline gives CDR1 SGHVS, CDR2 FNYEAQ. The CDR3 bases are TGTGCCAGCAGCTTAGGTGGTAGCGGGACTACCGGGGAGCTGTTTTTT. The encoded protein is CASSLGGSGTTGELFF.

The chain joins TRBV24-1 to TRBJ2-2; tentative D call: TRBD1 (6 bases). V was pared by 12 bases and J by 0 bases, with 16 bases between. The CDR3 has 15 amino acids. Germline V lookup: CDR1 KGHDR, CDR2 SFDVKD. The chain's CDR3 is CAAGSTGSNTGELFF. In DNA form, the CDR3 reads TGTGCCGCAGGATCGACAGGATCGAACACCGGGGAGCTGTTTTTT.

The chain employs TRBV6-5 and TRBJ1-4, with a possible D match to TRBD1 (5 bases). Germline values: CDR1 MNHEY, CDR2 SVGAGI. This CDR3 region has 14 residues. Trimming cost V 6 bases and J 3 bases, with 11 bases left between them. This CDR3 reads CASRYQGSNEKLFF. The CDR3 DNA follows: TGTGCCAGCAGGTACCAGGGATCTAATGAAAAACTGTTTTTT.

The chain recombines TRBV6-6 with TRBJ1-5; 9 nucleotides line up with TRBD1. The germline V gene encodes CDR1 MNHNY and CDR2 SVGAGI (reference sequence). The CDR3 is 17 residues long. The V and J ends lost 5 bases and 0 bases, in that order; junction bases with no gene match: 8. CDR3 nucleotide sequence: TGTGCCAGCAGTGCCGCCGGGACAGGGTTTAGCAATCAGCCCCAGCATTTT. Protein: CASSAAGTGFSNQPQHF.

Ten or more counts support this clonotype. This chain connects TRBV7-6 to TRBJ2-1; 10 bases map to TRBD2. The CDR3 is 15 residues long. Trimming at V came to 3 bases and at J to 5 bases, leaving 4 bases not matched to a gene. Looked up from germline, CDR1 is SGHVS and CDR2 is FNYEAQ. CDR3 sequence (DNA): TGTGCCAGCAGCTTGCTAGCGGGAGTGAACAATGAGCAGTTCTTC. This gives the protein CASSLLAGVNNEQFF.

This sequence joins TRBV20-1 and TRBJ2-5; perhaps TRBD1 as D (6 bases). The CDR3 sequence is 14 residues long. CDR1 is DFQATT, CDR2 SNEGSKA, per germline (reference sequence). The V and J ends lost 3 bases and 4 bases respectively, with 15 bases between them. CDR3 in DNA: TGCAGTGCTAGGACCGTCAGGGGCGGAGAGACCCAGTACTTC. Translation: CSARTVRGGETQYF.